The clone carrying this TCR beta chain has a handful of counts. The data were obtained in a study of T-cell memory formation after mild COVID-19. MiXCR, run by TCRdb on the 5' RACE reads, gives a single entry per CDR3 protein. Among a few hundred thousand distinct CDR3 sequences listed, 20% to 25% were seen once. This CDR3 is built from 16 residues. V was pared by 0 bases and J by 0 bases, with 10 bases between. Looked up from germline, CDR1 is SGHRS and CDR2 is YFSETQ. This receptor was obtained from a man aged 18-30 years who had mild COVID-19 (a few samples of this study predate the infection). Cell type and time point are not known. Sequencing input: PBMCs or a T cell subset sorted from them (not recorded which). V usage is TRBV5-1 and J usage is TRBJ2-1; D remains ambiguous. The CDR3 loop is CASSLAPRGSYNEQFF. For the CDR3, the DNA is TGCGCCAGCAGCTTGGCCCCCCGAGGCTCCTACAATGAGCAGTTCTTC. Looking up the rest from reference TRBV5-1 and TRBJ2-1 gives the full variable domain: KAGVTQTPRYLIKTRGQQVTLSCSPISGHRSVSWYQQTPGQGLQFLFEYFSETQRNKGNFPGRFSGRQFSNSRSEMNVSTLELGDSALYLCASSLAPRGSYNEQFFGPGTRLTVL.